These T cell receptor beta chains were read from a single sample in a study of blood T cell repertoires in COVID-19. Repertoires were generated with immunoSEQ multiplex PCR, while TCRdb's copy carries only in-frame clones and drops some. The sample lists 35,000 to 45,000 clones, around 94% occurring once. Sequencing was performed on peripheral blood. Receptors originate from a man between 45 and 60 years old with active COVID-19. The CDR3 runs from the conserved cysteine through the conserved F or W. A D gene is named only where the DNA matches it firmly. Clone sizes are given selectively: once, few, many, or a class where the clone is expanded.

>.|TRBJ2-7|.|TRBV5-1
TGCGCCAGCAGCTTTGACGGGGACTCCTACGAGCAGTACTTC
CASSFDGDSYEQYF
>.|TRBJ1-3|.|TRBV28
TGTGCCAGCGGAGGCAGCTTATTCTCTGGAAACACCATATATTTT
CASGGSLFSGNTIYF
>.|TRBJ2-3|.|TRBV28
TGTGCCAGCAGTTTAACGGGAGATCCAGATACGCAGTATTTT
CASSLTGDPDTQYF
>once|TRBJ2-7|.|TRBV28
TGTGCCAGCACTCAACCAGACGGAGTAAGGCGGTACTTC
CASTQPDGVRRYF
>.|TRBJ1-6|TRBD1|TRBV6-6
TGTGCCAGCAGCTCTACAGGGGATAATTCACCCCTCCACTTT
CASSSTGDNSPLHF
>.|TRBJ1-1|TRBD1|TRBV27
TGTGCCAGCAGTTGGGACAGGGGGCGAGGTGAAGCTTTCTTT
CASSWDRGRGEAFF
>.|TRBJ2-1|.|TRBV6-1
TGTGCCAGCAGTGACCTGAGCGGAGGGAGCTCCTACAATGAGCAGTTCTTC
CASSDLSGGSSYNEQFF
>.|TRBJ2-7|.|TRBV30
TGTGCCTGGAGTAACGGGTTAGAATTCTACGAGCAGTACTTC
CAWSNGLEFYEQYF
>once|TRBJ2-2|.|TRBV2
TGTGCCAGCATGGGTAGCGGAGCGGCGGACACCGGGGAGCTGTTTTTT
CASMGSGAADTGELFF
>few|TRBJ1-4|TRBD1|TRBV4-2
TGTGCCAGCAGCCTACCCAACAGGGGGAATGAAAAACTGTTTTTT
CASSLPNRGNEKLFF
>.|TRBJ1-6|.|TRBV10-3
TGTGCCATCACCGACGGGAGCTCCTATAATTCACCCCTCCACTTT
CAITDGSSYNSPLHF
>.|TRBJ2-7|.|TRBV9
TGTGCCAGCAGCCCGTACTACGAGCAGTACTTC
CASSPYYEQYF
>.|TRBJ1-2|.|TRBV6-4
TGTGCCAGCAGAAAGGAGGGTATTGGGAACTATGGCTACACCTTC
CASRKEGIGNYGYTF
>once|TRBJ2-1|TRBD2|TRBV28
TGTGCCAGCAGTGATCCCCGAAGCGGGAGTTGGGTGCAGTTCTTC
CASSDPRSGSWVQFF
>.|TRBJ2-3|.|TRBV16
TGTGCCAGCAGTTTAAACGAGAGGGCAAGGACAGATACGCAGTATTTT
CASSLNERARTDTQYF
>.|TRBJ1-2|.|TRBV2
TGTGCCAGCAGCGTGGACCGGACTTCAGTCTTC
CASSVDRTSVF
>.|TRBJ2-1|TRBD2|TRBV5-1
TGCGCCAGCAGCTTGATAAGCGGGACTACTGAGCAGTTCTTC
CASSLISGTTEQFF
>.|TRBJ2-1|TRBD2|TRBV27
TGTGCCAGCAGTCCCCGACTAGCTTCCTCCTACAATGAGCAGTTCTTC
CASSPRLASSYNEQFF
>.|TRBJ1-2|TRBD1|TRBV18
TGTGCCAGCTCACAGGGACAGGATTATGGCTACACCTTC
CASSQGQDYGYTF
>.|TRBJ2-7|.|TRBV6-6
TGTGCCAGCTCCCCCCTCAGACAGTCCTACGAGCAGTACTTC
CASSPLRQSYEQYF
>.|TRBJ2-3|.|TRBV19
TGTGCCAGTAGTCCGACGCGAACCCCCGGGGACACAGATACGCAGTATTTT
CASSPTRTPGDTDTQYF
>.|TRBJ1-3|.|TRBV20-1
TGCAGTGCTAGCGTTGGAAACACCATATATTTT
CSASVGNTIYF
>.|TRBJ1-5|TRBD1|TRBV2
TGTGCCAGCAGTGAAGGAGGGACAGAAGATCAGCCCCAGCATTTT
CASSEGGTEDQPQHF
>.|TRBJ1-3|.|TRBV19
TGTGCCAGTAGCAACCAAGGGGACTCTGGAAACACCATATATTTT
CASSNQGDSGNTIYF
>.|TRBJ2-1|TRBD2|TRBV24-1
TGTGCCACCAGTGAAACAAGCGGGAGGGCGTATGGTGAGCAGTTCTTC
CATSETSGRAYGEQFF
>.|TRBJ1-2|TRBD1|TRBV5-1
TGCGCCAGCAGCTTGGGTCCAGGGGGCGAGGGCTATGGCTACACCTTC
CASSLGPGGEGYGYTF
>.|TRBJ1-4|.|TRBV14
TGTGCCAGCAGCCGGGGCCATAATGAAAAACTGTTTTTT
CASSRGHNEKLFF
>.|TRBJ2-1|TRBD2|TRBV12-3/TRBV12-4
TGTGCCAGCAGGGGGACTAGCCGAGATGAGCAGTTCTTC
CASRGTSRDEQFF
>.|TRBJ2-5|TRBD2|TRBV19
TGTGCCAGTAGTAGCTGGACTAGCGGGAGGGAGACCCAGTACTTC
CASSSWTSGRETQYF
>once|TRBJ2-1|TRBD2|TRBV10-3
TGTGCCATCAGTGAGTCTCCGGGACTAGCGATGAATGAGCAGTTCTTC
CAISESPGLAMNEQFF
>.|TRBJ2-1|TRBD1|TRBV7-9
TGTGCCAGCAGCTTAGTGGGACAGGGCAATGAGCAGTTCTTC
CASSLVGQGNEQFF
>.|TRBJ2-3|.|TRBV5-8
TGTGCCAGCAGCGGCGGAGGGGGCTCGGATACGCAGTATTTT
CASSGGGGSDTQYF
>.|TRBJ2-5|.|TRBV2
TGTGCCAGCAGTGAAAGAGCGTTCCAAGAGACCCAGTACTTC
CASSERAFQETQYF
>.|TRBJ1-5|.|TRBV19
TGTGCCAGTAGTCTCCAGGCTCCTCGGCCCCAGCATTTT
CASSLQAPRPQHF
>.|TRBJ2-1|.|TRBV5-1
TGCGCCAGCAGCTTGGCTAGCGTCACGAGGGGCTACAATGAGCAGTTCTTC
CASSLASVTRGYNEQFF
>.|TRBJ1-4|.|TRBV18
TGTGCCAGCTCACCATCGCAGGAAAAACTGTTTTTT
CASSPSQEKLFF